The rows below give T cell receptor beta chains drawn from one sample of a study of blood T cell repertoires in COVID-19. Produced via immunoSEQ multiplex PCR; TCRdb's table is partial and in-frame only. The sample records 25,000 to 35,000 clones, over 70% being singletons. The source material was peripheral blood. Receptor source: a woman in her sixties or seventies with acute or convalescent COVID-19. The CDR3 runs from the conserved cysteine through the conserved F or W. The D gene is left open where the match is weak. For some rows the clone size is stated as once, few or many, or as a class when expanded; others skip it.

v_gene	d_gene	abundance	j_gene	CDR3aa	CDR3nt
TRBV2	TRBD2	-	TRBJ2-3	CASSLSGGSTDTQYF	TGTGCCAGCAGTCTTAGCGGGGGGAGCACAGATACGCAGTATTTT
TRBV19	-	few	TRBJ2-7	CATTNRDEQYF	TGTGCCACCACCAACCGGGACGAGCAGTACTTC
TRBV7-8	TRBD1	few	TRBJ2-7	CASSLGRDRPYF	TGTGCCAGCAGCTTAGGAAGGGACAGGCCGTACTTC
TRBV6-5	TRBD1	-	TRBJ1-2	CASSLGQEYGYTF	TGTGCCAGCAGCCTGGGACAGGAATATGGCTACACCTTC
TRBV28	TRBD2	-	TRBJ2-1	CASRGQSGGSNEQFF	TGTGCCAGCAGAGGCCAAAGCGGGGGATCCAATGAGCAGTTCTTC
TRBV5-1	-	-	TRBJ2-1	CASSLGGRVGEQFF	TGCGCCAGCAGCTTAGGGGGTCGGGTTGGGGAGCAGTTCTTC
TRBV27	TRBD1	once	TRBJ1-1	CASGNRQGANAEAFF	TGTGCCAGCGGGAACCGACAGGGGGCGAATGCTGAAGCTTTCTTT
TRBV10-3	-	-	TRBJ2-7	CAISVGGNEQYF	TGTGCCATCAGTGTTGGCGGCAACGAGCAGTACTTC
TRBV27	-	-	TRBJ1-1	CASSSGGAGTEAFF	TGTGCCAGCAGTTCGGGGGGTGCCGGGACTGAAGCTTTCTTT
TRBV4-2	TRBD2	-	TRBJ2-3	CASSQGAGGTTDTQYF	TGTGCCAGCAGCCAAGGAGCGGGGGGAACCACAGATACGCAGTATTTT
TRBV29-1	TRBD1	-	TRBJ1-4	CSVEDSDRGRHEKLFF	TGCAGCGTTGAAGATAGCGACAGGGGGCGCCATGAAAAACTGTTTTTT
TRBV29-1	-	-	TRBJ1-2	CSVVGGRDGYTF	TGCAGCGTTGTGGGGGGTCGGGATGGCTACACCTTC
TRBV5-5	-	once	TRBJ1-2	CASTTGGRKINYGYTF	TGTGCCAGCACTACCGGGGGGAGAAAGATTAACTATGGCTACACCTTC
TRBV5-1	-	-	TRBJ1-2	CASSPEGTTNGYTF	TGCGCCAGCAGCCCCGAAGGGACAACGAATGGCTACACCTTC
TRBV7-2	-	few	TRBJ1-2	CASSLGWGGSPIYGYTF	TGTGCCAGCAGCTTAGGATGGGGGGGTTCACCGATCTATGGCTACACCTTC
TRBV18	TRBD2	-	TRBJ2-1	CASSPRAGGLSEQFF	TGTGCCAGCTCACCACGGGCGGGGGGGCTAAGTGAGCAGTTCTTC
TRBV18	TRBD1	-	TRBJ2-1	CASSPPGQGTGHEQFF	TGTGCCAGCTCACCACCGGGACAGGGTACTGGTCATGAGCAGTTCTTC
TRBV2	-	many	TRBJ2-7	CASSRGPPYEQYF	TGTGCCAGCAGTCGAGGGCCGCCCTACGAGCAGTACTTC
TRBV27	-	-	TRBJ1-2	CASSLGTGDGYTF	TGTGCCAGCAGTCTCGGGACGGGAGATGGCTACACCTTC
TRBV28	-	-	TRBJ1-2	CASSLWDRSNYGYTF	TGTGCCAGCAGTTTATGGGACAGAAGCAACTATGGCTACACCTTC
TRBV19	-	-	TRBJ1-5	CASSIQYQPQHF	TGTGCCAGTAGTATACAGTATCAGCCCCAGCATTTT
TRBV3-1/TRBV3-2	-	-	TRBJ1-3	CASSAQVSGNTIYF	TGTGCCAGCAGCGCTCAGGTTTCTGGAAACACCATATATTTT
TRBV2	TRBD1	-	TRBJ1-2	CASRSSGTGGPYWGYTF	TGTGCCAGCCGAAGCTCCGGGACAGGGGGACCTTACTGGGGCTACACCTTC
TRBV7-2	TRBD1	few	TRBJ2-7	CASSRRRTGALGEQYF	TGTGCCAGCAGCCGCCGACGGACAGGGGCCTTGGGGGAGCAGTACTTC
TRBV18	-	-	TRBJ1-1	CASSPQEANTEAFF	TGTGCCAGCTCACCACAGGAGGCCAACACTGAAGCTTTCTTT
TRBV30	-	many	TRBJ1-1	CAWSSGVNTEAFF	TGTGCCTGGAGCAGCGGGGTGAACACTGAAGCTTTCTTT
TRBV18	-	-	TRBJ1-1	CASSPLGVETEAFF	TGTGCCAGCTCACCACTAGGGGTTGAGACTGAAGCTTTCTTT
TRBV7-2	TRBD2	-	TRBJ2-3	CASSLAGTSLASDTQYF	TGTGCCAGCAGCTTAGCGGGGACTAGCCTAGCCTCAGATACGCAGTATTTT
TRBV19	-	-	TRBJ1-5	CASSRSLGQPQHF	TGTGCCAGTAGTAGGAGCCTGGGTCAGCCCCAGCATTTT
TRBV13	TRBD1	-	TRBJ1-2	CASSYTGGGWYGYTF	TGTGCCAGCAGTTATACAGGGGGCGGTTGGTATGGCTACACCTTC
TRBV18	-	-	TRBJ2-5	CASSPPIGQETQYF	TGTGCCAGCTCACCACCCATCGGCCAAGAGACCCAGTACTTC
TRBV5-1	-	-	TRBJ1-3	CASSSDTGWSGNTIYF	TGCGCCAGCAGCTCGGACACAGGGTGGTCTGGAAACACCATATATTTT
TRBV7-9	-	-	TRBJ1-3	CASSLVPPQSGNTIYF	TGTGCCAGCAGCTTGGTCCCTCCACAGTCTGGAAACACCATATATTTT
TRBV6-1	-	once	TRBJ2-7	CASSERGTLVYEQYF	TGTGCCAGCAGTGAAAGGGGCACCTTGGTCTACGAGCAGTACTTC
TRBV6-5	-	-	TRBJ1-1	CASSPPTRAGEAFF	TGTGCCAGCAGTCCCCCCACGCGCGCTGGTGAAGCTTTCTTT
TRBV9	-	-	TRBJ1-5	CASSVDPGVQPQHF	TGTGCCAGCAGCGTAGACCCGGGGGTCCAGCCCCAGCATTTT
TRBV18	-	once	TRBJ1-2	CASSPAANYGYTF	TGTGCCAGCTCACCGGCAGCTAACTATGGCTACACCTTC
TRBV2	TRBD1	once	TRBJ1-1	CASRWTGMNTEAFF	TGTGCCAGCAGATGGACAGGGATGAACACTGAAGCTTTCTTT
TRBV10-2	TRBD2	-	TRBJ2-1	CASSEEASGGFSSYNEQFF	TGCGCCAGCAGTGAGGAGGCTAGCGGGGGATTCAGCTCCTACAATGAGCAGTTCTTC
TRBV30	-	-	TRBJ1-3	CAWSVSGRAGNTIYF	TGTGCCTGGAGTGTATCGGGCAGGGCTGGAAACACCATATATTTT
TRBV5-1	TRBD1	-	TRBJ1-1	CASSVYRGGGTEAFF	TGCGCCAGCAGCGTGTACAGGGGCGGGGGGACTGAAGCTTTCTTT
TRBV15	TRBD2	once	TRBJ2-5	CATSRGTSGVQETQYF	TGTGCCACCAGCAGGGGGACTAGCGGGGTCCAAGAGACCCAGTACTTC
TRBV6-2/TRBV6-3	-	-	TRBJ2-7	CASRPKGGTGVYEQYF	TGTGCCAGCAGGCCTAAAGGCGGGACGGGAGTCTACGAGCAGTACTTC
TRBV28	TRBD1	few	TRBJ1-2	CASRGTTRTGGNYGYTF	TGTGCCAGCCGCGGAACGACCCGGACAGGGGGCAACTATGGCTACACCTTC